The 9 T cell receptor beta chains below were found in one sample sequenced in a study of T cell clonality in common variable immunodeficiency. Assay used: immunoSEQ multiplex PCR; TCRdb lists only in-frame clones, some missing. The sample yields approximately 34,000 clones, without any singletons. The sequencing input was peripheral blood mononuclear cells. The receptors were gathered from a person aged 18 to 75 in good health.

This clone occurred many times. The CDR3 is cut off 3 residues early in the read; its end comes from the germline J gene. The chain uses TRBV6-2 or TRBV6-3 and TRBJ1-2, with D hard to call. V lost 2 bases and J lost 1, with 8 bases in between. This CDR3 contains 14 residues. Looked up from germline, CDR1 is MNHEY and CDR2 is SVGEGT. The CDR3 bases that were read are TGTGCCAGCAGTTACAGGTCGATTAACTATGGC. Its protein is CASSYRSINYG. The whole CDR3 region reads CASSYRSINYGYTF.

The sample holds many counts of this clone. The read terminates 3 residues before the CDR3 end, so the remaining end is supplied by the germline J gene. The rearrangement joins TRBV29-1 to TRBJ1-1, with 9 bases identical to TRBD1. The germline CDR1 and CDR2 sequences are SQVTM and ANQGSEA. The CDR3 has 13 amino acids. The junction had 3 bases not matched to a gene; V was cut back by 6 bases and J by 1 base. The part of the CDR3 DNA that was read is TGCAGCGTGGGACAGGGATCGAACACTGAA. Its protein is CSVGQGSNTE. Given in full, the CDR3 is CSVGQGSNTEAFF.

This clone was seen at least ten times. The DNA ends 3 residues before the CDR3 does, and the rest of the CDR3 is filled in from the germline J gene. The rearrangement links TRBV6-2 or TRBV6-3 to TRBJ2-3; 10 bases line up with TRBD2. This CDR3 comprises 15 residues. Germline assignment: CDR1 MNHEY and CDR2 SVGEGT. V dropped 2 bases and J dropped 7; count of bases not matched to a gene: 6. CDR3 sequence: CASSYPGLARHTQYF. Incomplete CDR3 DNA: TGTGCCAGCAGTTACCCGGGACTAGCGCGTCATACG.

Many counts were recorded for this clone. The CDR3 end is not reached by the read, which stops 3 residues before it; the germline J gene fills it in. V is TRBV29-1 and J is TRBJ2-1; D may be TRBD1 (6 bases). Germline loops: CDR1 SQVTM, CDR2 ANQGSEA. The CDR3 has 12 residues. V was clipped by 6 bases and J by 4 bases, with 10 bases between them. Here the CDR3 reads CSVAGAYNEQFF. The DNA read from the CDR3 is TGCAGCGTGGCAGGGGCATACAATGAG.

This clone was found many times. The read stops 3 residues short of the end of the CDR3; the missing end is completed from the germline J gene. The J gene is TRBJ1-1, the V gene TRBV5-1; 7 nucleotides align to TRBD1. CDR1 and CDR2 from the germline V gene are SGHRS and YFSETQ. The CDR3 is 16 residues long. J gave up 0 bases and V 4 bases, and 9 bases lay outside the gene matches. The CDR3 loop reads CASSHPQGTMNTEAFF. The sequenced CDR3 bases are TGCGCCAGCAGCCATCCACAGGGGACCATGAACACTGAA.

This clone was observed at least ten times. The read ends 3 residues early relative to the CDR3; the germline J gene fills the gap. The rearrangement uses TRBV3-1 (or the pseudogene TRBV3-2) and TRBJ2-5; 9 nucleotides line up with TRBD2. CDR3 length: 15 residues. The germline gives CDR1 LGHDT, CDR2 YNNKEL (reference sequence). Unmatched junction bases numbered 7, after V lost 5 bases and J lost 3 bases. Incomplete CDR3 DNA: TGTGCCAGCAGCTACCTAGCGGGGAGGAAAGAGACC. Translation gives CASSYLAGRKET. The complete CDR3 reads CASSYLAGRKETQYF.

On this clone: Coverage ceases 3 residues before the CDR3 finishes, and the germline J gene fills in the end. This rearrangement joins TRBV25-1 to TRBJ1-3; D unresolved. Germline lookup yields CDR1 MGHDK and CDR2 SYGVNS. This CDR3 is 14 amino acids long. V was cut by 2 bases and J by 0 bases, with 5 bases left in between. The part of the CDR3 DNA that was read is TGTGCCAGCAGTGAACACAGCTCTGGAAACACC. It encodes CASSEHSSGNT. In full, the CDR3 is CASSEHSSGNTIYF. Full variable domain (outside the CDR3, taken from reference TRBV25-1 and TRBJ1-3): EADIYQTPRYLVIGTGKKITLECSQTMGHDKMYWYQQDPGMELHLIHYSYGVNSTEKGDLSSESTVSRIRTEHFPLTLESARPSHTSQYLCASSEHSSGNTIYFGEGSWLTVV.

The table lists this clone with many counts. The read gets to within 3 residues of the CDR3 end, and the germline J gene fills in the rest. The rearrangement joins TRBV16 to TRBJ2-4; D perhaps matches TRBD1 (5 bases). The CDR3 is 14 amino acids. Germline values: CDR1 KGHSY, CDR2 FQNENV. The V end lost 0 bases, the J end lost 8 bases, and 11 bases lay between the germline ends. The CDR3: CASSQSGAGDIQYF. The CDR3 bases that were read are TGTGCCAGCAGCCAATCAGGGGCTGGAGACATT.

There are many counts of this clone. The sequence runs out 3 residues before the end of the CDR3; the remainder is reconstructed from the germline J gene. The V and J genes are TRBV14 and TRBJ1-2; D perhaps matches TRBD1 (6 bases). Germline V gene lookup returns CDR1 SGHDN and CDR2 FVKESK. CDR3 size: 14 residues. CDR3 bases read: TGTGCCAGCAGCCAAGTTTGGGGGCGAGGGGGC. This codes for CASSQVWGRGG. The entire CDR3 protein reads CASSQVWGRGGYTF.